This entry lists 3 T cell receptor beta chains sequenced from one sample in a study of CD8 T cells in Susac syndrome. RNA was extracted with the RNeasy kit, and a quantity of roughly 0.5 to 1 ug was reverse transcribed using random hexamers. TCRdb re-called the immunoSEQ multiplex PCR reads with MiXCR, one entry per CDR3 protein. This table has about 160,000 distinct CDR3 sequences, roughly 93% appearing once. The source material was CD4+ T cells from PBMCs. These receptors all come from a human donor in good health.

The chain has TRBV20-1 and TRBJ2-3; D is uncertain. V was trimmed by 0 bases and J by 3 bases, leaving 10 bases between them. This CDR3 is built from 14 residues. Germline CDR1 and CDR2: DFQATT and SNEGSKA (reference sequence). The CDR3 region is CSAREARSTDTQYF. The CDR3 coding sequence is TGCAGTGCTAGAGAAGCCAGGTCGACAGATACGCAGTATTTT.

The chain carries TRBV12-3 or TRBV12-4 and TRBJ2-7; D call uncertain. The CDR3 is 13 amino acids. The V gene lost 1 base and the J gene lost 4 bases, with 8 bases spanning the gap. The CDR3 sequence is CASSLGHLYEQYF. The CDR3 DNA follows: TGTGCCAGCAGTTTAGGGCATCTTTACGAGCAGTACTTC.

Here the CDR3 DNA reads TGTGCCAGCAGTTTCCAAGCGGCGACTAATGAAAAACTGTTTTTT. Translating it yields CASSFQAATNEKLFF. The chain is built from TRBV9 and TRBJ1-4; no firm D call. V was cut by 5 bases and J by 2 bases, with 13 bases left in between. CDR1 and CDR2 from the germline V gene are SGDLS and YYNGEE. CDR3 length: 15 amino acids.